The source of this TCR beta chain is a study of shared clonotypes between healthy human individuals. The CDR3 covers 15 residues. Germline V gene lookup returns CDR1 SGHRS and CDR2 YFSETQ. V dropped 6 bases and J dropped 0 bases, with 14 bases sitting between them. Per sorted-subset replicate PCR, input was approximately 0.2 ug DNA, representing about 32,000 T cell genomes. Here immunoSEQ multiplex PCR was the method, and the copy in TCRdb shows in-frame clones only, minus some. The sample includes about 330,000 clones, about 74% of them seen just once. This clone was detected once. The sample was memory CD4+ T cells sorted from blood. Specified subset: CD45RA-negative fraction. The rearrangement joins TRBV5-1 to TRBJ2-3; D unresolved. This sequence originates from a man aged 25 to 40 in good health. The CDR3 DNA reads as TGCGCCAGCACCCTGTCGGGCGTTAGCACAGATACGCAGTATTTT. Translation gives CASTLSGVSTDTQYF.